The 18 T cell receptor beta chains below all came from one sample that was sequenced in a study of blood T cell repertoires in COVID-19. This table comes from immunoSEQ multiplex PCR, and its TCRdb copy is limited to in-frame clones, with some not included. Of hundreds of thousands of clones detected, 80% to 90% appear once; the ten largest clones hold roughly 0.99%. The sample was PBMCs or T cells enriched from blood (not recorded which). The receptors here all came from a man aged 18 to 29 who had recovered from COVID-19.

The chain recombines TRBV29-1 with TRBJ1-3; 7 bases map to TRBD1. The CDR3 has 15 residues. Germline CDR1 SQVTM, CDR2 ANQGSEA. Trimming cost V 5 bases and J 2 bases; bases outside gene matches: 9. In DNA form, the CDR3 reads TGCAGCGTTCGCTACAGGGGTACGGCTGGAAACACCATATATTTT. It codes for CSVRYRGTAGNTIYF.

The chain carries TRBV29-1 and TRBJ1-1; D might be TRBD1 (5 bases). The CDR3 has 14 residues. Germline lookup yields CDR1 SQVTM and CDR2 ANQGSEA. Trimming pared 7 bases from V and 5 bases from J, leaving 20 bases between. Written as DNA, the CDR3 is TGCAGCGCCGCGGGGGTGGGAGGGCGGACTGAAGCTTTCTTT. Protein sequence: CSAAGVGGRTEAFF.

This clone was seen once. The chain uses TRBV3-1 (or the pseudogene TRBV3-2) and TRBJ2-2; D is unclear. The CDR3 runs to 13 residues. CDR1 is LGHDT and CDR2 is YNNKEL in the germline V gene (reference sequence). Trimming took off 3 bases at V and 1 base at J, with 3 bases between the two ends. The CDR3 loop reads CASSHLNTGELFF. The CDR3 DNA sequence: TGTGCCAGCAGCCATCTGAACACCGGGGAGCTGTTTTTT.

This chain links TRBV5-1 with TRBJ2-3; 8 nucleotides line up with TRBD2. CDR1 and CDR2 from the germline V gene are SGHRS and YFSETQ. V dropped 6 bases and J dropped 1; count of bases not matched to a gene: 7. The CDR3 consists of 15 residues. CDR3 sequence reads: CASTAGGRGTDTQYF. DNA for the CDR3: TGCGCCAGCACCGCGGGGGGACGGGGCACAGATACGCAGTATTTT.

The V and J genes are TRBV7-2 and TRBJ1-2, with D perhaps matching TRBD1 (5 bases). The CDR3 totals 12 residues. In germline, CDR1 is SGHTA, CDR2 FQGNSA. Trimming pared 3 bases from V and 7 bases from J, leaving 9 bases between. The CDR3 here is CASSLRQGGYTF. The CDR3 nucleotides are TGTGCCAGCAGCTTGAGGCAGGGTGGCTACACCTTC. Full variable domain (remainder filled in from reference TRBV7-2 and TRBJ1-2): GAGVSQSPSNKVTEKGKDVELRCDPISGHTALYWYRQSLGQGLEFLIYFQGNSAPDKSGLPSDRFSAERTGGSVSTLTIQRTQQEDSAVYLCASSLRQGGYTFGSGTRLTVV.

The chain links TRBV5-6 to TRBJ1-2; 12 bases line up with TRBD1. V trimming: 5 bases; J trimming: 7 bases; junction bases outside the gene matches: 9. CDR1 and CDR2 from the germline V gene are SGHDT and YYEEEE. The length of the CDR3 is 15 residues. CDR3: CASSFPGQGAGGYTF. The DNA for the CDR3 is TGTGCCAGCAGTTTTCCGGGACAGGGGGCGGGTGGCTACACCTTC.

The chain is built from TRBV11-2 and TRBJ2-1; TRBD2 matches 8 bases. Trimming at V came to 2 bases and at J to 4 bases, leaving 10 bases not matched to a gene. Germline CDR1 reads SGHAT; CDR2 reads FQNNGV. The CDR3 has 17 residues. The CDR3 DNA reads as TGTGCCAGCAGCTTATTGGGGGCTAGCGGGTTTTACAATGAGCAGTTCTTC. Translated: CASSLLGASGFYNEQFF.

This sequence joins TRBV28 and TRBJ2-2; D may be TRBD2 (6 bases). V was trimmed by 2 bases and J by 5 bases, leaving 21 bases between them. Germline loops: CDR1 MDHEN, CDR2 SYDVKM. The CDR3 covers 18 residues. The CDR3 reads CASSLEGSGFFGTGELFF. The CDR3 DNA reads TGTGCCAGCAGTTTAGAGGGAAGCGGGTTCTTTGGTACCGGGGAGCTGTTTTTT.

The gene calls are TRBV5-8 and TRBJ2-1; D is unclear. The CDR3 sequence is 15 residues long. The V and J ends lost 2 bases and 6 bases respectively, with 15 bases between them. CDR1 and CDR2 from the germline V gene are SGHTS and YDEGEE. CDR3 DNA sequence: TGTGCCAGCAGCTTTGTTCGAACTCCCGGCAATGAGCAGTTCTTC. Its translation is CASSFVRTPGNEQFF.

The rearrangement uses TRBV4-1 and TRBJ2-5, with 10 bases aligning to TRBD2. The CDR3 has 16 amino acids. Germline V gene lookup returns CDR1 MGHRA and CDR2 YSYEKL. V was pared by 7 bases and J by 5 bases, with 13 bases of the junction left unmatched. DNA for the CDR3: TGCGCCAGCAAGGACCTACTAGCGGGGAGGCGGGAGACCCAGTACTTC. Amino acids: CASKDLLAGRRETQYF.

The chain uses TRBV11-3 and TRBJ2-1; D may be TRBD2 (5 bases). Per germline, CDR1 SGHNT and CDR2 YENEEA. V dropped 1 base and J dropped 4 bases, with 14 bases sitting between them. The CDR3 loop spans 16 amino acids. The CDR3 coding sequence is TGTGCCAGCAGCTTAGTCCCAGCTAGCAGGTACAATGAGCAGTTCTTC. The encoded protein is CASSLVPASRYNEQFF.

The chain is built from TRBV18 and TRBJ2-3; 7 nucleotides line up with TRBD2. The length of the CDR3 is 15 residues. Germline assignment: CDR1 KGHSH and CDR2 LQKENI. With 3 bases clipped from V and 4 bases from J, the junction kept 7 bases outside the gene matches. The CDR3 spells CASSPSPGRADTQYF. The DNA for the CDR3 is TGTGCCAGCTCACCTTCTCCAGGGAGGGCAGATACGCAGTATTTT.

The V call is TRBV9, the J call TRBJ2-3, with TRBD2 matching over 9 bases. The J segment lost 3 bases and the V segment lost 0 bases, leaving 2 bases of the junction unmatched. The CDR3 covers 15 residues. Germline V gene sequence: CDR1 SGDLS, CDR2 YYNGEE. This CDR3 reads CASSVGSGRTDTQYF. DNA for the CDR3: TGTGCCAGCAGCGTAGGAAGCGGGAGGACAGATACGCAGTATTTT.

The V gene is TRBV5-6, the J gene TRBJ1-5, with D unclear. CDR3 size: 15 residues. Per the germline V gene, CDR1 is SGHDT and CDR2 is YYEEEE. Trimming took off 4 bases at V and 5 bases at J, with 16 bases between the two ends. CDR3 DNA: TGTGCCAGCAGCCCTTCGGGGAGGCTTGATCAGCCCCAGCATTTT. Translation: CASSPSGRLDQPQHF.

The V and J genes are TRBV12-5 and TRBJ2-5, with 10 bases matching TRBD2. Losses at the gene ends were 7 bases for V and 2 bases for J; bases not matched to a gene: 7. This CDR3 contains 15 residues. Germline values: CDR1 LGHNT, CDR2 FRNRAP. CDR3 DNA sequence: TGTGCTAGTGCTGGTGCTAGCGGGAGACAAGAGACCCAGTACTTC. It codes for CASAGASGRQETQYF.

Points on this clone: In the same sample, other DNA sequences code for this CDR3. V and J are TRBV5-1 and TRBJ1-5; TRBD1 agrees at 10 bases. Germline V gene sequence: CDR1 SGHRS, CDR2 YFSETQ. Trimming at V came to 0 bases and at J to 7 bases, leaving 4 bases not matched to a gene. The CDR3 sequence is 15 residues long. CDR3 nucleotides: TGCGCCAGCAGCTTGGGACAGGGGGCTAACCAGCCCCAGCATTTT. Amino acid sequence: CASSLGQGANQPQHF.

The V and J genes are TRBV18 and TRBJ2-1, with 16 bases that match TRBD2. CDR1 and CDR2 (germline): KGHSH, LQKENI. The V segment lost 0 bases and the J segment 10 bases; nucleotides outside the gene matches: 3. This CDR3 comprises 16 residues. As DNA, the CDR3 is TGTGCCAGCTCACCACCCGGGACTAGCGGGGGGGTGGAGCAGTTCTTC. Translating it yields CASSPPGTSGGVEQFF.

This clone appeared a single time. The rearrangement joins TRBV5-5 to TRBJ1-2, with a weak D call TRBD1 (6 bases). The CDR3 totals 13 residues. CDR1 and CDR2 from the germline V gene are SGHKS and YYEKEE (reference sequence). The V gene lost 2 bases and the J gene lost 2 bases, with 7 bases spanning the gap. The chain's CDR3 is CASSFDRNYGYTF. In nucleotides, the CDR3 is TGTGCCAGCAGCTTTGACAGGAACTATGGCTACACCTTC.